Below are 32 T cell receptor beta chains sequenced from a single sample in a study of OX40 agonist ivuxolimab in advanced cancers. The library was built by means of the immunoSEQ multiplex PCR assay. The clones in this table, taken by TCRdb from immuneACCESS, are in-frame only. Not every clone is retained; where verified, under half of the shortfall comes from an unresolved V gene, and the cause of the rest is unknown. For this sample there are roughly 60,000 clones; approximately 90% appear just once. More than 3% of the sample rests with the top ten. The starting material was CD4+ or CD8+ T cells sorted from blood, obtained in a trial of the OX40 agonist ivuxolimab. Source of these receptors: an adult with an advanced solid tumor such as melanoma, head and neck, liver or kidney cancer.

The chain carries TRBV30 and TRBJ1-4, with D perhaps matching TRBD1 (5 bases). This CDR3 has 16 amino acids. V lost 2 bases to trimming and J lost 7 bases, with 20 bases between them. Germline V gives CDR1 GTSNPN, CDR2 SVGIG (reference sequence). The chain's CDR3 is CAWSPGDRVFGEKLFF. Written as DNA, the CDR3 is TGTGCCTGGAGTCCGGGGGATAGGGTTTTTGGTGAAAAACTGTTTTTT.

The chain uses TRBV6-1 and TRBJ1-5, with D possibly being TRBD1 (6 bases). The CDR3 length is 17 residues. V was trimmed by 1 base and J by 5 bases, leaving 18 bases between them. The germline CDR1 and CDR2 sequences are MNHNS and SASEGT. The CDR3 region has the DNA TGTGCCAGCAGTGAAGGACCGATTAGGGGGTGGGATCAGCCCCAGCATTTT. This encodes CASSEGPIRGWDQPQHF.

The V and J genes are TRBV5-4 and TRBJ2-6; D might be TRBD1 (5 bases). V was trimmed by 3 bases and J by 4 bases, leaving 17 bases between them. Germline values: CDR1 SGHNT, CDR2 YYREEE (reference sequence). The length of the CDR3 is 17 residues. The CDR3 here is CASSWGGSFSGANVLTF. The DNA for the CDR3 is TGTGCCAGCAGCTGGGGCGGCAGTTTCTCCGGGGCCAACGTCCTGACTTTC.

The rearrangement joins TRBV5-1 to TRBJ2-7; 9 positions agree with TRBD1. This CDR3 has 16 amino acids. The germline V gene encodes CDR1 SGHRS and CDR2 YFSETQ. V was clipped by 4 bases and J by 5 bases; unmatched bases: 13. This CDR3 is CASSGYLQGAQDEQYF. CDR3 DNA sequence: TGCGCCAGCAGCGGTTATCTACAGGGGGCGCAAGACGAGCAGTACTTC. Full variable domain (remainder filled in from reference TRBV5-1 and TRBJ2-7): KAGVTQTPRYLIKTRGQQVTLSCSPISGHRSVSWYQQTPGQGLQFLFEYFSETQRNKGNFPGRFSGRQFSNSRSEMNVSTLELGDSALYLCASSGYLQGAQDEQYFGPGTRLTVT.

This chain connects TRBV19 to TRBJ1-4; 8 nucleotides agree with TRBD1. The junction had 5 bases not matched to a gene; V was cut back by 5 bases and J by 0 bases. CDR1 and CDR2 from the germline V gene are LNHDA and SQIVND (reference sequence). This CDR3 region has 16 residues. The CDR3 region is CASSARGRATNEKLFF. The CDR3 DNA reads as TGTGCCAGTAGTGCCAGGGGGCGAGCAACTAATGAAAAACTGTTTTTT.

This chain uses TRBV7-8 with TRBJ1-2; 7 nucleotides agree with TRBD1. Germline CDR1 SGHVS, CDR2 FQNEAQ. V was clipped by 0 bases and J by 3 bases; unmatched bases: 4. The CDR3 sequence is 15 residues long. The CDR3 region is CASSLARGPDYGYTF. The CDR3, as DNA: TGTGCCAGCAGCTTAGCGAGGGGGCCCGACTATGGCTACACCTTC. Variable domain in full (rest from reference TRBV7-8 and TRBJ1-2): GAGVSQSPRYKVAKRGQDVALRCDPISGHVSLFWYQQALGQGPEFLTYFQNEAQLDKSGLPSDRFFAERPEGSVSTLKIQRTQQEDSAVYLCASSLARGPDYGYTFGSGTRLTVV.

J is TRBJ1-5 and V is TRBV6-6; no definite D call. The CDR3 runs 12 residues. Per germline, CDR1 MNHNY and CDR2 SVGAGI (reference sequence). Trimming removed 8 bases at V and 4 bases at J, with 9 bases between. CDR3 DNA: TGTGCCAGCCAACAGTGGAATCAGCCCCAGCATTTT. This gives the protein CASQQWNQPQHF.

The chain recombines TRBV6-1 with TRBJ2-7; 7 bases fit TRBD1. There are 14 residues in the CDR3. V lost 2 bases to trimming and J lost 3 bases; unmatched junction nucleotides: 4. Germline assignment: CDR1 MNHNS and CDR2 SASEGT. CDR3 residues: CASSEFRGFYEQYF. The CDR3, as DNA: TGTGCCAGCAGTGAATTCAGGGGGTTCTACGAGCAGTACTTC.

V and J are TRBV7-2 and TRBJ2-7; no definite D call. Trimming removed 1 base at V and 0 bases at J, with 10 bases between. This CDR3 contains 15 residues. Germline V gene sequence: CDR1 SGHTA, CDR2 FQGNSA. The CDR3 DNA reads as TGTGCCAGCAGCTTAGGAGTCGTGACCTCCTACGAGCAGTACTTC. This encodes CASSLGVVTSYEQYF. Looking up the rest from reference TRBV7-2 and TRBJ2-7 gives the full variable domain: GAGVSQSPSNKVTEKGKDVELRCDPISGHTALYWYRQSLGQGLEFLIYFQGNSAPDKSGLPSDRFSAERTGGSVSTLTIQRTQQEDSAVYLCASSLGVVTSYEQYFGPGTRLTVT.

This chain connects TRBV6-1 to TRBJ1-1; D call uncertain. This CDR3 has 11 residues. V shed 1 base and J shed 12 bases, with 9 bases lying between them. Germline CDR1 reads MNHNS; CDR2 reads SASEGT. The CDR3 DNA reads TGTGCCAGCAGTGAAGACATCAGAACTTTCTTT. Residues: CASSEDIRTFF.

The chain joins TRBV11-1 to TRBJ1-4; 7 bases match TRBD1. CDR3 length equals 12 residues. Per germline, CDR1 SGHAT and CDR2 FQDESV (reference sequence). V dropped 5 bases and J dropped 8; count of bases not matched to a gene: 2. As DNA, the CDR3 is TGTGCCAGCAGCCCGGGACAGGAAAAACTGTTTTTT. Amino acids: CASSPGQEKLFF.

The J gene is TRBJ1-1, the V gene TRBV30, with TRBD1 identical over 7 bases. The junction had 1 base not matched to a gene; V was cut back by 1 base and J by 5 bases. Germline CDR1 and CDR2: GTSNPN and SVGIG (reference sequence). The CDR3 extends over 12 amino acids. The CDR3 here is CAWSDRGTEAFF. Written as DNA, the CDR3 is TGTGCCTGGAGTGACAGGGGAACTGAAGCTTTCTTT.

This chain uses TRBV9 with TRBJ2-1, with 8 nucleotides matching TRBD2. With 4 bases clipped from V and 8 bases from J, the junction kept 11 bases outside the gene matches. The CDR3 length is 15 residues. CDR1 is SGDLS, CDR2 YYNGEE, per germline. In DNA, the CDR3 is TGTGCCAGCAGCTTCACCGGGACTAGTGGGGATGAGCAGTTCTTC. Amino acids: CASSFTGTSGDEQFF.

The V call is TRBV28, the J call TRBJ2-3; maybe TRBD1 (6 bases). V lost 6 bases and J lost 5, with 15 bases in between. Per the germline V gene, CDR1 is MDHEN and CDR2 is SYDVKM. The CDR3 is made up of 14 amino acids. In DNA form, the CDR3 reads TGTGCCAGCAGACAGACAGGTCGGGGAGATACGCAGTATTTT. Translating gives CASRQTGRGDTQYF.

The chain is built from TRBV10-2 and TRBJ1-1; 9 nucleotides align to TRBD1. Trimming cost V 6 bases and J 5 bases; bases outside gene matches: 13. Germline assignment: CDR1 WSHSY and CDR2 SAAADI. The CDR3 runs 16 residues. Written as DNA, the CDR3 is TGCGCCAGCAGAGAGACCCCCGGGACAGGGCAAACTGAAGCTTTCTTT. It encodes CASRETPGTGQTEAFF.

V usage is TRBV4-3 and J usage is TRBJ2-3, with unresolved D. This CDR3 has 12 residues. V was cut by 2 bases and J by 5 bases, with 5 bases left in between. Germline V CDR1 and CDR2: LGHNA, YSLEER. CDR3 amino acids: CASSQYRDTQYF. CDR3 nucleotide sequence: TGCGCCAGCAGCCAATACAGAGATACGCAGTATTTT.

This clone showed up just a few times. V gene TRBV11-2 combines with J gene TRBJ1-2; a possible D gene is TRBD1 (6 bases). Germline CDR1 is SGHAT and CDR2 is FQNNGV. CDR3 size: 13 residues. The germline V and J ends were trimmed by 0 bases and 8 bases, with 10 bases remaining between them. This chain's CDR3 is CASSLDYRDGYTF. CDR3 coding DNA: TGTGCCAGCAGCTTAGATTACAGGGACGGCTACACCTTC.

The V gene is TRBV19, the J gene TRBJ1-2; D is possibly TRBD1 (5 bases). This CDR3 contains 15 residues. With 2 bases removed from V and 2 bases from J, the gap between germline ends came to 12 bases. CDR1 and CDR2 (germline): LNHDA, SQIVND (reference sequence). CDR3 sequence (DNA): TGTGCCAGTAGTATAAAGGAGGGGTACAACTATGGCTACACCTTC. Translating it yields CASSIKEGYNYGYTF.

The chain uses TRBV6-5 and TRBJ1-5, with D unclear. Trimming pared 5 bases from V and 0 bases from J, leaving 11 bases between. Germline CDR1 reads MNHEY; CDR2 reads SVGAGI. The CDR3 is made up of 15 amino acids. This CDR3 reads CASSRQSYSNQPQHF. The CDR3 DNA reads as TGTGCCAGCAGTCGCCAGTCTTATAGCAATCAGCCCCAGCATTTT.

CDR3 loop: CASSQDQRGGQTQYF. In nucleotides, the CDR3 is TGCGCCAGCAGCCAAGACCAGCGGGGGGGTCAGACCCAGTACTTC. The J gene is TRBJ2-5, the V gene TRBV4-1; 10 bases align to TRBD2. Trimming removed 0 bases from V and 6 bases from J; junction bases left unmatched: 4. Germline V CDR1 and CDR2: MGHRA, YSYEKL. This CDR3 is built from 15 residues.

The chain recombines TRBV7-4 with TRBJ2-3, with D unresolved. This CDR3 has 14 amino acids. V was cut by 4 bases and J by 3 bases, with 11 bases left in between. Germline lookup yields CDR1 SGHVT and CDR2 SQSDAQ. Written as DNA, the CDR3 is TGTGCCAGCAGCTCTTCTCTAGGAACAGATACGCAGTATTTT. Residues: CASSSSLGTDTQYF.

J is TRBJ1-3 and V is TRBV19; no clear D. The CDR3 runs 14 residues. Germline CDR1 is LNHDA and CDR2 is SQIVND (reference sequence). Trimming removed 8 bases from V and 0 bases from J, with 11 bases in between. This CDR3 is CASDGRSSGNTIYF. In DNA, the CDR3 is TGTGCCAGTGACGGGAGATCCTCTGGAAACACCATATATTTT.

The V call is TRBV4-2, the J call TRBJ2-1, with TRBD2 as a possible D gene (7 bases). V lost 4 bases to trimming and J lost 2 bases, with 15 bases between them. This CDR3 spans 16 amino acids. Germline assignment: CDR1 LGHNA and CDR2 YNFKEQ. The CDR3 DNA follows: TGTGCCAGCAGCCGCGGCGGAGGGGGGGCCTACAATGAGCAGTTCTTC. This translates into CASSRGGGGAYNEQFF.

This rearrangement joins TRBV28 to TRBJ1-1; unclear D gene. CDR3 length: 12 residues. The germline CDR1 and CDR2 sequences are MDHEN and SYDVKM. The CDR3 here is CATVVTNTEAFF. The CDR3 DNA sequence: TGTGCGACGGTGGTGACGAACACTGAAGCTTTCTTT.

The chain combines TRBV7-8 with TRBJ1-1; D is uncertain. The ends were cut back, 1 base at V and 2 bases at J, with 2 bases in the middle. CDR3 size: 12 residues. Germline CDR1 is SGHVS and CDR2 is FQNEAQ. CDR3 nucleotide sequence: TGTGCCAGCAGCTTAGAAAACACTGAAGCTTTCTTT. Translating gives CASSLENTEAFF. Together with reference TRBV7-8 and TRBJ1-1, the CDR3 gives the full variable domain: GAGVSQSPRYKVAKRGQDVALRCDPISGHVSLFWYQQALGQGPEFLTYFQNEAQLDKSGLPSDRFFAERPEGSVSTLKIQRTQQEDSAVYLCASSLENTEAFFGQGTRLTVV.

In the case of this clone: At one end the junction does not follow the germline gene, possibly because of a read error. The V call is TRBV6-5, the J call TRBJ1-1; D is possibly TRBD1 (6 bases). The CDR3 is 11 residues long. CDR1 MNHEY and CDR2 SVGAGI come from the germline V gene. The CDR3: CASLRDTEAFF. DNA of the CDR3: TGTGCCAGCCTCCGGGACACCGAAGCTTTCTTT.

The chain recombines TRBV5-4 with TRBJ1-2, with 8 bases aligning to TRBD1. J was trimmed by 7 bases and V by 4 bases; bases with no gene match: 6. The CDR3 length is 13 residues. The germline V gene has CDR1 SGHNT and CDR2 YYREEE (reference sequence). In DNA form, the CDR3 reads TGTGCCAGCAGCCAGGACAGGGATGGTGGCTACACCTTC. Protein product: CASSQDRDGGYTF.

The rearrangement uses TRBV12-5 and TRBJ1-4, with unresolved D. The V gene lost 5 bases and the J gene lost 8 bases, with 15 bases spanning the gap. CDR1 and CDR2 (germline): LGHNT, FRNRAP. The CDR3 contains 14 residues. CDR3 in amino acids: CASGPSREGEKLFF. Here the CDR3 DNA reads TGTGCTAGTGGTCCCTCAAGGGAAGGCGAAAAACTGTTTTTT.

Written as DNA, the CDR3 is TGTGCCAGCAGCCTGCTAGAAGGCTTGAACACTGAAGCTTTCTTT. Encoded protein: CASSLLEGLNTEAFF. This chain links TRBV7-8 with TRBJ1-1; D uncertain. The CDR3 has 15 amino acids. With 5 bases removed from V and 0 bases from J, the gap between germline ends came to 13 bases. The V gene's germline CDR1 is SGHVS and CDR2 FQNEAQ.

V gene TRBV20-1 combines with J gene TRBJ1-2; D not certain. The germline V and J ends were trimmed by 5 bases and 6 bases, with 10 bases remaining between them. The CDR3 loop spans 11 amino acids. The V gene's germline CDR1 is DFQATT and CDR2 SNEGSKA (reference sequence). The CDR3 spells CSAVSWDGYTF. Here the CDR3 DNA reads TGCAGTGCTGTGTCATGGGATGGCTACACCTTC.

The V gene is TRBV19, the J gene TRBJ2-7; D is unresolved. V was shortened by 4 bases and J by 6 bases, with 13 bases between the two germline ends. CDR1 and CDR2 from the germline V gene are LNHDA and SQIVND (reference sequence). The CDR3 is 13 residues long. The chain's CDR3 is CASSKGPSGEQYF. In DNA form, the CDR3 reads TGTGCCAGTAGTAAAGGTCCGTCGGGCGAGCAGTACTTC. Full variable domain (rest looked up from reference TRBV19 and TRBJ2-7): DGGITQSPKYLFRKEGQNVTLSCEQNLNHDAMYWYRQDPGQGLRLIYYSQIVNDFQKGDIAEGYSVSREKKESFPLTVTSAQKNPTAFYLCASSKGPSGEQYFGPGTRLTVT.

This CDR3 is CAISEGRAPNEQYF. For the CDR3, the DNA is TGTGCCATCAGTGAGGGCAGGGCGCCCAACGAGCAGTACTTC. V usage is TRBV10-3 and J usage is TRBJ2-7; possible D gene TRBD1, 5 bases. Per germline, CDR1 ENHRY and CDR2 SYGVKD. The V and J ends lost 2 bases and 5 bases respectively, with 13 bases between them. The CDR3 is made up of 14 amino acids.